These 20 T cell receptor beta chains originate from one sample sequenced in a study of cytomegalovirus exposure and HLA in healthy donors. In the PCR, 60 Vbeta and 13 Jbeta primers were used. The repertoire was sequenced with immunoSEQ multiplex PCR; TCRdb's copy has only in-frame clones and lacks some. Here the sample spans 100,000 to 150,000 clones, 65% to 75% being singletons. Material for sequencing was PBMCs. The origin of the receptors is a woman aged 45 to 65 in good health and CMV-seropositive.

This clone turned up a few times. CDR3 protein: CASSTGRAGGLLDTQYF. The CDR3 DNA follows: TGTGCCAGCAGCACGGGTCGAGCGGGGGGGCTCTTAGATACGCAGTATTTT. The gene calls are TRBV7-2 and TRBJ2-3; 10 nucleotides match TRBD2. The ends lost 5 bases at V and 5 bases at J; junction bases unmatched: 13. The CDR3 sequence is 17 residues long. CDR1 SGHTA and CDR2 FQGNSA come from the germline V gene.

The gene calls are TRBV28 and TRBJ1-5; TRBD1 matches 7 bases. CDR3 size: 12 residues. CDR1 MDHEN and CDR2 SYDVKM come from the germline V gene. Unmatched junction bases numbered 1, after V lost 5 bases and J lost 6 bases. Here the CDR3 reads CASSPGGQPQHF. CDR3 coding DNA: TGTGCCAGCAGTCCAGGGGGTCAGCCCCAGCATTTT.

The chain has TRBV11-3 and TRBJ2-3; the match to TRBD1 covers 11 bases. Per germline, CDR1 SGHNT and CDR2 YENEEA. The CDR3 length is 15 residues. With 4 bases clipped from V and 3 bases from J, the junction kept 3 bases outside the gene matches. DNA of the CDR3: TGTGCCAGCAGCTCAGGACAGGGGGCTACAGATACGCAGTATTTT. This codes for CASSSGQGATDTQYF.

V usage is TRBV10-3 and J usage is TRBJ2-7, with a tentative D call TRBD2 (6 bases). Trimming left V 4 bases short and J 4 bases short, with 14 bases between. Germline CDR1 reads ENHRY; CDR2 reads SYGVKD. The CDR3 is 14 amino acids. CDR3 residues: CAISGSSGRYEQYF. In DNA form, the CDR3 reads TGTGCCATCAGTGGGTCCTCGGGGAGGTACGAGCAGTACTTC.

CDR3 amino acids: CASSETGGRYNEQFF. The CDR3 DNA reads TGCGCCAGCAGCGAAACAGGGGGCCGTTACAATGAGCAGTTCTTC. The V gene is TRBV5-1, the J gene TRBJ2-1; 9 bases agree with TRBD1. Trimming took 4 bases from V and 4 from J; bases not matched to a gene: 6. The CDR3 has 15 amino acids. The germline gives CDR1 SGHRS, CDR2 YFSETQ.

Only one count was recorded for this clone. This rearrangement joins TRBV5-1 to TRBJ2-3, with TRBD2 matching 10 bases. With 0 bases clipped from V and 0 bases from J, the junction kept 7 bases outside the gene matches. CDR1 and CDR2 (germline): SGHRS, YFSETQ. The CDR3 runs to 18 residues. The DNA for the CDR3 is TGCGCCAGCAGCTTGGGTAGCGGGGGGCCCTCTAGCACAGATACGCAGTATTTT. Its translation: CASSLGSGGPSSTDTQYF.

The chain employs TRBV11-3 and TRBJ2-5, with 8 bases fitting TRBD2. The CDR3 loop spans 15 amino acids. Germline V gene lookup returns CDR1 SGHNT and CDR2 YENEEA. V lost 0 bases and J lost 5; bases outside the gene matches: 5. DNA for the CDR3: TGTGCCAGCAGCTTAGAACGGGGGGGCCTGGAGACCCAGTACTTC. It yields the protein CASSLERGGLETQYF.

The chain carries TRBV18 and TRBJ1-2, with a tentative D call TRBD1 (5 bases). CDR1 KGHSH and CDR2 LQKENI come from the germline V gene. There are 14 residues in the CDR3. Trimming removed 2 bases at V and 3 bases at J, with 10 bases between. The CDR3 is CASSPGPGDYGYTF. CDR3 DNA: TGTGCCAGCTCACCAGGACCGGGGGACTATGGCTACACCTTC. Drawing the rest from reference TRBV18 and TRBJ1-2, the complete variable domain is NAGVMQNPRHLVRRRGQEARLRCSPMKGHSHVYWYRQLPEEGLKFMVYLQKENIIDESGMPKERFSAEFPKEGPSILRIQQVVRGDSAAYFCASSPGPGDYGYTFGSGTRLTVV.

The genes are TRBV6-1 and TRBJ2-7; 9 positions agree with TRBD1. After removal of 4 bases from V and 4 bases from J, the junction contained 8 bases not matched to a gene. The CDR3 is 15 amino acids. Germline V lookup: CDR1 MNHNS, CDR2 SASEGT. Here the CDR3 reads CASSGYRGLEYEQYF. In DNA, the CDR3 is TGTGCCAGCAGTGGGTACAGGGGGCTGGAATACGAGCAGTACTTC.

V and J are TRBV7-2 and TRBJ2-7; no firm D call. V was pared by 2 bases and J by 0 bases, with 8 bases between. Germline V gene data show CDR1 as SGHTA and CDR2 as FQGNSA. The CDR3 spans 14 residues. The CDR3: CASSLSRDSYEQYF. CDR3 sequence (DNA): TGTGCCAGCAGCTTATCAAGAGACTCCTACGAGCAGTACTTC.

J is TRBJ1-5 and V is TRBV7-2; D is ambiguous. Germline CDR1 and CDR2: SGHTA and FQGNSA. The CDR3 contains 15 residues. V was clipped by 1 base and J by 6 bases, with 13 bases between them. CDR3 nucleotides: TGTGCCAGCAGCTTAGGGGATGCACGGGGTCAGCCCCAGCATTTT. This encodes CASSLGDARGQPQHF.

Only a few counts were recorded for this clone. V and J are TRBV7-2 and TRBJ1-2; 9 bases line up with TRBD1. Germline-derived CDR1 and CDR2 are SGHTA and FQGNSA. CDR3 size: 19 residues. The trim removed 2 bases at V and 5 bases at J, leaving 18 bases unmatched. The CDR3 here is CASSLRAPGQGTFGYGYTF. Here the CDR3 DNA reads TGTGCCAGCAGCTTACGGGCACCGGGACAGGGAACCTTCGGGTATGGCTACACCTTC.

The chain employs TRBV19 and TRBJ1-1, with 8 bases identical to TRBD1. Germline V gene data show CDR1 as LNHDA and CDR2 as SQIVND (reference sequence). V shed 8 bases, J shed 6 bases, and the junction held 11 bases outside the gene matches. This CDR3 comprises 14 residues. In nucleotides, the CDR3 is TGTGCCAGTGGGGCCGAACAGGGGGGACCTGAAGCTTTCTTT. This translates into CASGAEQGGPEAFF.

In nucleotides, the CDR3 is TGTGCCACCAGCACAACGCGGGCGAACTATGGCTACACCTTC. It yields the protein CATSTTRANYGYTF. The J gene is TRBJ1-2, the V gene TRBV15, with no clear D. Germline V gene data show CDR1 as LNHNV and CDR2 as YYDKDF (reference sequence). V lost 4 bases to trimming and J lost 2 bases, with 11 bases between them. CDR3 length: 14 amino acids.

This clone was picked up a small number of times. The chain combines TRBV23-1 with TRBJ1-2, with a weak D call TRBD1 (6 bases). TRBV23-1 is an ORF, and what it does is uncertain. The V end lost 4 bases, the J end lost 9 bases, and 18 bases lay between the germline ends. CDR3 length: 14 residues. The CDR3 reads CASSRQDTLISYTF. The CDR3 nucleotides read TGCGCCAGCAGTCGACAGGACACCCTTATAAGCTACACCTTC.

This sequence joins TRBV19 and TRBJ2-7; 11 bases fit TRBD1. Germline loops: CDR1 LNHDA, CDR2 SQIVND (reference sequence). The CDR3 sequence is 15 residues long. V lost 5 bases and J lost 4; bases outside the gene matches: 7. DNA for the CDR3: TGTGCCAGTAGTGCTCCCGGGACAGGGGGGTACGAGCAGTACTTC. This gives the protein CASSAPGTGGYEQYF.

This clone was seen only a few times. At one end, the junction sequence differs from germline, possibly due to a read error. This rearrangement joins TRBV9 to TRBJ1-6; D is unresolved. The CDR3 runs to 13 residues. Germline values: CDR1 SGDLS, CDR2 YYNGEE. The CDR3 sequence: CASSPTNLGPADF. The CDR3 coding sequence is TGTGCCAGCAGCCCTACAAACCTCGGCCCGGCGGACTTT.

The chain joins TRBV19 to TRBJ2-7, with D tentatively TRBD2 (6 bases). Trimming pared 0 bases from V and 0 bases from J, leaving 15 bases between. The CDR3 runs 17 residues. Germline V gives CDR1 LNHDA, CDR2 SQIVND (reference sequence). The CDR3 spells CASSIDAAGWGSYEQYF. The CDR3 DNA follows: TGTGCCAGTAGTATAGACGCCGCGGGGTGGGGCTCCTACGAGCAGTACTTC.

The chain couples TRBV27 to TRBJ1-1; D is possibly TRBD1 (6 bases). The length of the CDR3 is 17 residues. Germline V gives CDR1 MNHEY, CDR2 SMNVEV (reference sequence). V was cut by 1 base and J by 5 bases, with 20 bases left in between. Here the CDR3 reads CASSLLRGSGVETEAFF. CDR3 DNA: TGTGCCAGCAGTTTATTGAGGGGGAGTGGTGTTGAGACTGAAGCTTTCTTT.

CDR3 coding DNA: TGCGCCAGCAGCCAGGGACAGGCTGGCACTGAAGCTTTCTTT. Protein sequence: CASSQGQAGTEAFF. This rearrangement joins TRBV5-1 to TRBJ1-1, with 8 bases that match TRBD1. V was clipped by 4 bases and J by 4 bases; unmatched bases: 6. The CDR3 is 14 amino acids. Germline loops: CDR1 SGHRS, CDR2 YFSETQ.